The 30 T cell receptor beta chains listed next were all sequenced from one sample in a study of shared clonotypes between healthy human individuals. The naive CD8 population came from CD45RO-negative cells selected for CCR7, without terminally differentiated effector memory CD45RA+ cells. Generated by immunoSEQ multiplex PCR, the TCRdb table keeps only in-frame clones and is missing some. Of 600,000 or so clones in the sample, 98% were seen once. Material: naive CD8+ T cells sorted from blood. These receptors were obtained from a man aged 25 to 45 in good health.

The V and J genes are TRBV28 and TRBJ2-7; D might be TRBD1 (6 bases). The germline V gene encodes CDR1 MDHEN and CDR2 SYDVKM. The CDR3 sequence is 10 residues long. The V end was cut by 9 bases, the J end by 5 bases, with 8 bases between. The CDR3: CASTGNEQYF. The CDR3 DNA reads as TGTGCCAGTACAGGGAACGAGCAGTACTTC.

The rearrangement joins TRBV7-2 to TRBJ1-3; no clear D gene. The CDR3 sequence is 15 residues long. The ends were cut back, 4 bases at V and 13 bases at J, with 23 bases in the middle. Looked up from germline, CDR1 is SGHTA and CDR2 is FQGNSA. The CDR3: CASSSIMKALQKIYF. The CDR3 DNA reads as TGTGCCAGCAGCTCGATTATGAAAGCTCTACAAAAGATATATTTT.

V and J are TRBV6-1 and TRBJ2-7; 8 nucleotides agree with TRBD2. The CDR3 has 13 residues. Germline lookup yields CDR1 MNHNS and CDR2 SASEGT. V shed 8 bases, J shed 0 bases, and the junction held 3 bases outside the gene matches. In DNA, the CDR3 is TGTGCCAGCCGAGGGACTAGCTCCTACGAGCAGTACTTC. Translated, it gives CASRGTSSYEQYF.

Of note for this clone: This specimen includes other DNA sequences encoding the same CDR3. V is TRBV13 and J is TRBJ2-1; 8 bases fit TRBD1. The germline gives CDR1 PRHDT, CDR2 FYEKMQ (reference sequence). The V and J ends lost 5 bases and 5 bases, in that order; junction bases with no gene match: 14. This CDR3 has 17 amino acids. In DNA, the CDR3 is TGTGCCAGCAGCCCCTCAGGGACAGGCCGAGGGGACAATGAGCAGTTCTTC. Its translation: CASSPSGTGRGDNEQFF. Based on the CDR3 plus reference TRBV13 and TRBJ2-1, the full variable domain is AAGVIQSPRHLIKEKRETATLKCYPIPRHDTVYWYQQGPGQDPQFLISFYEKMQSDKGSIPDRFSAQQFSDYHSELNMSSLELGDSALYFCASSPSGTGRGDNEQFFGPGTRLTVL.

The chain uses TRBV28 and TRBJ2-1, with 7 bases aligning to TRBD2. The CDR3 length is 14 residues. The germline CDR1 and CDR2 sequences are MDHEN and SYDVKM. Germline trimming cut 11 bases from V and 0 bases from J; bases unmatched to any gene: 7. CDR3 region: CAAEAGSSYNEQFF. The CDR3 DNA sequence: TGTGCCGCCGAAGCGGGGTCCTCCTACAATGAGCAGTTCTTC. Full variable domain (missing parts from reference TRBV28 and TRBJ2-1): DVKVTQSSRYLVKRTGEKVFLECVQDMDHENMFWYRQDPGLGLRLIYFSYDVKMKEKGDIPEGYSVSREKKERFSLILESASTNQTSMYLCAAEAGSSYNEQFFGPGTRLTVL.

The chain links TRBV10-2 to TRBJ2-1; the match to TRBD2 covers 11 bases. The junction had 7 bases not matched to a gene; V was cut back by 3 bases and J by 6 bases. CDR1 is WSHSY, CDR2 SAAADI, per germline. This CDR3 is built from 16 residues. CDR3 amino acids: CASSDPLAGGPNEQFF. CDR3 nucleotide sequence: TGCGCCAGCAGTGATCCCCTAGCGGGAGGCCCCAATGAGCAGTTCTTC.

The chain links TRBV11-2 to TRBJ2-7; TRBD1 aligns across 9 bases. V gave up 1 base and J gave up 4 bases; unmatched junction bases: 8. CDR1 and CDR2 (germline): SGHAT, FQNNGV. CDR3 length: 16 amino acids. The chain's CDR3 is CASSLVFGTGLYEQYF. CDR3 in DNA: TGTGCCAGCAGCTTAGTTTTCGGGACAGGGTTGTACGAGCAGTACTTC.

The rearrangement joins TRBV5-6 to TRBJ2-1, with 7 bases identical to TRBD2. Germline CDR1 is SGHDT and CDR2 is YYEEEE. This CDR3 is 14 amino acids long. After removal of 4 bases from V and 1 base from J, the junction contained 2 bases not matched to a gene. The DNA for the CDR3 is TGTGCCAGCAGCCCCGGGGGGTCCTACAATGAGCAGTTCTTC. Amino acid sequence: CASSPGGSYNEQFF.

CDR3 region: CASSRTSGYEQYF. CDR3 DNA: TGTGCCAGCAGCCGGACTAGCGGATACGAGCAGTACTTC. The chain employs TRBV7-6 and TRBJ2-7; 10 nucleotides agree with TRBD2. This CDR3 region has 13 residues. After removal of 5 bases from V and 4 bases from J, the junction contained 2 bases not matched to a gene. Per the germline V gene, CDR1 is SGHVS and CDR2 is FNYEAQ.

This clone came up once. The genes are TRBV27 and TRBJ2-1, with 10 positions matching TRBD2. The V gene's germline CDR1 is MNHEY and CDR2 SMNVEV (reference sequence). The CDR3 runs to 16 residues. After removal of 3 bases from V and 7 bases from J, the junction contained 9 bases not matched to a gene. The CDR3 loop is CASSLGLASVVNEQFF. The CDR3 bases are TGTGCCAGCAGTTTGGGACTAGCGAGTGTTGTGAATGAGCAGTTCTTC.

V and J are TRBV11-2 and TRBJ2-2, with D unresolved. Trimming stripped 5 bases from V and 1 base from J, with 11 bases between. Germline assignment: CDR1 SGHAT and CDR2 FQNNGV. This CDR3 spans 15 amino acids. CDR3 coding DNA: TGTGCCAGCAGCCTCGAGGCAGGGAACACCGGGGAGCTGTTTTTT. The encoded protein is CASSLEAGNTGELFF.

The rearrangement links TRBV6-6 to TRBJ2-1; 10 bases match TRBD1. Germline lookup yields CDR1 MNHNY and CDR2 SVGAGI (reference sequence). The CDR3 extends over 15 amino acids. The J segment lost 3 bases and the V segment lost 5 bases, leaving 4 bases of the junction unmatched. The CDR3 bases are TGTGCCAGCAGTCCTGACAGGGGGCGCTACAATGAGCAGTTCTTC. Encoded protein: CASSPDRGRYNEQFF.

This clone was found once. The chain couples TRBV6-6 to TRBJ1-2, with D possibly matching TRBD1 (5 bases). CDR1 MNHNY and CDR2 SVGAGI come from the germline V gene (reference sequence). The germline V and J ends were trimmed by 6 bases and 0 bases, with 14 bases remaining between them. The CDR3 has 15 amino acids. The DNA for the CDR3 is TGTGCCAGCAGGTCAGGGCGACTACCTAACTATGGCTACACCTTC. This codes for CASRSGRLPNYGYTF.

This chain joins TRBV7-9 and TRBJ1-1, with D unclear. CDR3 length equals 16 residues. With 1 base removed from V and 1 base from J, the gap between germline ends came to 13 bases. Germline V gene lookup returns CDR1 SEHNR and CDR2 FQNEAQ (reference sequence). The chain's CDR3 is CASSLESSGSNTEAFF. The CDR3 DNA reads TGTGCCAGCAGCTTAGAATCATCGGGTTCGAACACTGAAGCTTTCTTT.

CDR3 sequence: CASSFTSYEQYF. The CDR3 DNA is TGTGCCAGCAGCTTCACCTCCTACGAGCAGTACTTC. This rearrangement joins TRBV5-6 to TRBJ2-7; D remains ambiguous. Germline CDR1 SGHDT, CDR2 YYEEEE. The CDR3 contains 12 residues. V was pared by 2 bases and J by 0 bases, with 3 bases between.

The chain joins TRBV5-1 to TRBJ2-2; 7 bases are a match to TRBD1. In germline, CDR1 is SGHRS, CDR2 YFSETQ. The CDR3 extends over 15 amino acids. J was trimmed by 4 bases and V by 4 bases; bases with no gene match: 7. In DNA, the CDR3 is TGCGCCAGCAGCCCAGGGGACAGCCTCACCGGGGAGCTGTTTTTT. It encodes CASSPGDSLTGELFF.

V usage is TRBV6-1 and J usage is TRBJ1-3; tentatively, D is TRBD1 (5 bases). Trimming left V 3 bases short and J 0 bases short, with 9 bases between. Germline loops: CDR1 MNHNS, CDR2 SASEGT. The CDR3 spans 15 residues. CDR3 amino acids: CASSEDQGSGNTIYF. The CDR3 bases are TGTGCCAGCAGTGAGGACCAGGGCTCTGGAAACACCATATATTTT.

The CDR3 DNA reads as TGTGCCAGCAGCGTAGGTTCCGCAACGCAGTATTTT. As protein: CASSVGSATQYF. This chain uses TRBV9 with TRBJ2-3; D is ambiguous. This CDR3 spans 12 amino acids. Germline V gene lookup returns CDR1 SGDLS and CDR2 YYNGEE. Between the trimmed V and J ends, which lost 0 bases and 9 bases, there was a span of 8 bases.

CDR3: CASSHRVTGAYEQYF. The CDR3 region has the DNA TGTGCCAGCAGCCACCGGGTTACAGGCGCCTACGAGCAGTACTTC. J is TRBJ2-7 and V is TRBV7-9; possibly TRBD1 for D (5 bases). There are 15 residues in the CDR3. Looked up from germline, CDR1 is SEHNR and CDR2 is FQNEAQ (reference sequence). Trimming shortened V by 5 bases and J by 2 bases, and 16 bases separated the two germline ends.

The chain joins TRBV7-9 to TRBJ2-7, with D possibly matching TRBD1 (6 bases). This CDR3 has 16 amino acids. Trimming removed 1 base at V and 2 bases at J, with 15 bases between. The V gene's germline CDR1 is SEHNR and CDR2 FQNEAQ (reference sequence). CDR3 sequence (DNA): TGTGCCAGCAGCTTAGATGCAGGGGAAGAGGCCTACGAGCAGTACTTC. As protein: CASSLDAGEEAYEQYF. Using reference TRBV7-9 and TRBJ2-7 for the parts outside the CDR3, the full variable domain is DTGVSQNPRHKITKRGQNVTFRCDPISEHNRLYWYRQTLGQGPEFLTYFQNEAQLEKSRLLSDRFSAERPKGSFSTLEIQRTEQGDSAMYLCASSLDAGEEAYEQYFGPGTRLTVT.

A note on this clone: This CDR3 is also generated by other DNA sequences in the sample. The CDR3 DNA sequence: TGTGCCAGCAGCGTAGCTAGGGTTGGGTACGAGCAGTACTTC. Translating it yields CASSVARVGYEQYF. The gene calls are TRBV9 and TRBJ2-7; the D is unclear. Germline CDR1 SGDLS, CDR2 YYNGEE. Deletions cut 0 bases from V and 4 bases from J, with 11 bases between. The CDR3 length is 14 residues. The full variable domain, with the rest looked up from reference TRBV9 and TRBJ2-7, is DSGVTQTPKHLITATGQRVTLRCSPRSGDLSVYWYQQSLDQGLQFLIQYYNGEERAKGNILERFSAQQFPDLHSELNLSSLELGDSALYFCASSVARVGYEQYFGPGTRLTVT.

V gene TRBV28 combines with J gene TRBJ1-2; 7 bases are a match to TRBD1. The V and J ends lost 8 bases and 8 bases, in that order; junction bases with no gene match: 11. This CDR3 spans 13 amino acids. The germline gives CDR1 MDHEN, CDR2 SYDVKM. CDR3 in DNA: TGTGCCAGCCAGACAGGGCGCCGCGGCGGCTACACCTTC. It codes for CASQTGRRGGYTF.

The chain recombines TRBV27 with TRBJ2-7; no clear D gene. Trimming shortened V by 4 bases and J by 2 bases, and 15 bases separated the two germline ends. This CDR3 region has 15 residues. Germline assignment: CDR1 MNHEY and CDR2 SMNVEV (reference sequence). The CDR3 sequence is CASSSPGGLTYEQYF. The CDR3 DNA follows: TGTGCCAGCAGTTCGCCAGGCGGTCTAACCTACGAGCAGTACTTC.

The gene calls are TRBV10-2 and TRBJ2-1, with D unresolved. Germline CDR1 and CDR2: WSHSY and SAAADI. CDR3 size: 14 residues. V was trimmed by 1 base and J by 2 bases, leaving 6 bases between them. In DNA, the CDR3 is TGCGCCAGCAGTGAGTGGCGGACCTACAATGAGCAGTTCTTC. It codes for CASSEWRTYNEQFF.

This chain connects TRBV5-5 to TRBJ2-3; D is undetermined. The CDR3 covers 15 residues. Germline V gives CDR1 SGHKS, CDR2 YYEKEE (reference sequence). V gave up 2 bases and J gave up 0 bases, with 10 bases separating them. In nucleotides, the CDR3 is TGTGCCAGCAGCTTCGTCGGAAGCAGCACAGATACGCAGTATTTT. Its protein product is CASSFVGSSTDTQYF.

This sequence joins TRBV5-1 and TRBJ2-1; D ambiguous. Germline values: CDR1 SGHRS, CDR2 YFSETQ. This CDR3 contains 13 residues. V was cut by 0 bases and J by 6 bases, with 7 bases left in between. In DNA form, the CDR3 reads TGCGCCAGCAGCTTGGACTCCAGCAATGAGCAGTTCTTC. Its translation: CASSLDSSNEQFF. The variable domain in full, with the rest retrieved from reference TRBV5-1 and TRBJ2-1, is KAGVTQTPRYLIKTRGQQVTLSCSPISGHRSVSWYQQTPGQGLQFLFEYFSETQRNKGNFPGRFSGRQFSNSRSEMNVSTLELGDSALYLCASSLDSSNEQFFGPGTRLTVL.

CDR3 sequence (DNA): TGTGCCAGCAGCGGACTAGCGGGAGATGTGTCCTACAATGAGCAGTTCTTC. The encoded protein is CASSGLAGDVSYNEQFF. V and J are TRBV9 and TRBJ2-1; 12 nucleotides match TRBD2. Germline trimming cut 3 bases from V and 1 base from J; bases unmatched to any gene: 5. This CDR3 is 17 amino acids long. The germline V gene has CDR1 SGDLS and CDR2 YYNGEE.

This sequence joins TRBV29-1 and TRBJ1-1; D is possibly TRBD1 (5 bases). CDR1 and CDR2 (germline): SQVTM, ANQGSEA. V lost 7 bases, J lost 4 bases, and 13 bases lay in between. CDR3 size: 12 residues. The CDR3 DNA reads TGCAGCGGGGGACGTGAGCGCACTGAAGCTTTCTTT. This sequence encodes CSGGRERTEAFF. The full variable domain, with the rest looked up from reference TRBV29-1 and TRBJ1-1, is SAVISQKPSRDICQRGTSLTIQCQVDSQVTMMFWYRQQPGQSLTLIATANQGSEATYESGFVIDKFPISRPNLTFSTLTVSNMSPEDSSIYLCSGGRERTEAFFGQGTRLTVV.

The chain combines TRBV7-8 with TRBJ1-5; tentatively, D is TRBD1 (5 bases). V dropped 1 base and J dropped 5 bases, with 27 bases sitting between them. The germline V gene encodes CDR1 SGHVS and CDR2 FQNEAQ. The CDR3 consists of 20 residues. The CDR3 is CASSLVIVSLGGMGDQPQHF. The CDR3 DNA sequence: TGTGCCAGCAGCTTAGTGATCGTATCGTTGGGGGGGATGGGGGATCAGCCCCAGCATTTT.

The chain recombines TRBV5-4 with TRBJ2-3; a weak D match, TRBD2 (6 bases). Trimming pared 0 bases from V and 2 bases from J, leaving 10 bases between. There are 15 residues in the CDR3. Germline lookup yields CDR1 SGHNT and CDR2 YYREEE (reference sequence). The CDR3, as DNA: TGTGCCAGCAGCTTGGGTAGCGGAAACACAGATACGCAGTATTTT. Encoded protein: CASSLGSGNTDTQYF.